The 28 T cell receptor beta chains below all came from one sample that was sequenced in a study of T cells in Graves' hyperthyroidism and ophthalmopathy. Amplification of TCR beta CDR3 regions used RNA as the template. The HTBI set primed first-round TCR CDR3 RT-PCR. TCRdb reanalysed the multiplex PCR reads using MiXCR and keeps one entry per CDR3 protein. Of roughly 350,000 distinct CDR3 sequences detected, approximately 15% appear once; the ten largest clones hold 30% to 35%. Sequenced input: blood. The receptors stem from a woman aged 40 to 50 with Graves' ophthalmopathy.

This chain uses TRBV7-9 with TRBJ1-1; possible D gene TRBD1, 6 bases. Germline-derived CDR1 and CDR2 are SEHNR and FQNEAQ (reference sequence). CDR3 length: 16 amino acids. Trimming shortened V by 5 bases and J by 1 base, and 17 bases separated the two germline ends. This CDR3 is CASSRKTGTRNTEAFF. Written as DNA, the CDR3 is TGTGCCAGCAGCCGAAAAACCGGGACACGGAACACTGAAGCTTTCTTT.

This clonotype was counted many times. The chain links TRBV14 to TRBJ1-1; D is ambiguous. CDR3 length equals 14 residues. In germline, CDR1 is SGHDN, CDR2 FVKESK. Trimming shortened V by 0 bases and J by 1 base, and 6 bases separated the two germline ends. CDR3 region: CASSQDFGNTEAFF. The CDR3, as DNA: TGTGCCAGCAGCCAAGATTTCGGGAACACTGAAGCTTTCTTT.

This clonotype was observed a few times. Being one base from a much bigger clone, this may be a read error. This chain joins TRBV12-3 or TRBV12-4 and TRBJ1-5; D gene uncertain. Trimming left V 6 bases short and J 15 bases short, with 24 bases between. This CDR3 contains 14 residues. CDR3 nucleotide sequence: TGTGCCAGCAGCTCCGACGGACTAGGTAAAGCCCGGCATTTT. As protein: CASSSDGLGKARHF.

The chain links TRBV5-1 to TRBJ1-3; tentatively, D is TRBD1 (6 bases). This CDR3 has 15 residues. The V gene's germline CDR1 is SGHRS and CDR2 YFSETQ. V lost 7 bases and J 1 base, leaving 15 bases between the germline ends. The CDR3 spells CASLYRVSSGNTIYF. Written as DNA, the CDR3 is TGCGCCAGCCTTTACAGGGTTTCTTCTGGAAACACCATATATTTT.

As for this clonotype: This may come from a read error, since a much larger clone is one base off. V usage is TRBV29-1 and J usage is TRBJ1-1, with D tentatively TRBD1 (5 bases). The V end lost 8 bases, the J end lost 2 bases, and 15 bases lay between the germline ends. The CDR3 spans 13 residues. Germline lookup yields CDR1 SQVTM and CDR2 ANQGSEA. DNA of the CDR3: TGCAGCACCCTCGGGGCAGTTAACACTGAAGCTTTCTTT. It yields the protein CSTLGAVNTEAFF.

The rearrangement joins TRBV20-1 to TRBJ1-4; D gene uncertain. This CDR3 spans 13 amino acids. Trimming cost V 6 bases and J 5 bases, with 13 bases left between them. The germline CDR1 and CDR2 sequences are DFQATT and SNEGSKA (reference sequence). CDR3 bases: TGCAGTGCCGGCCCGAGTCTAAATGAAAAACTGTTTTTT. The encoded protein is CSAGPSLNEKLFF.

V gene TRBV20-1 combines with J gene TRBJ1-5, with a tentative D call TRBD1 (6 bases). With 3 bases removed from V and 7 bases from J, the gap between germline ends came to 13 bases. Germline V gene sequence: CDR1 DFQATT, CDR2 SNEGSKA (reference sequence). This CDR3 is built from 13 residues. The CDR3: CSASLGARQPQHF. CDR3 DNA sequence: TGCAGTGCTAGTCTGGGGGCGAGGCAGCCCCAGCATTTT.

This clonotype appeared many times. The chain links TRBV6-1 to TRBJ2-3; a possible D gene is TRBD2 (6 bases). V lost 6 bases to trimming and J lost 2 bases, with 12 bases between them. The V gene's germline CDR1 is MNHNS and CDR2 SASEGT. This CDR3 has 14 residues. CDR3 residues: CASRLGGSTDTQYF. The DNA for the CDR3 is TGTGCCAGCAGATTGGGAGGATCCACAGATACGCAGTATTTT.

This clonotype was seen ten or more times. The chain employs TRBV4-1 and TRBJ2-7, with a weak D call TRBD1 (6 bases). The CDR3 loop spans 15 amino acids. V lost 0 bases, J lost 2 bases, and 11 bases lay in between. Germline V gene data show CDR1 as MGHRA and CDR2 as YSYEKL. The CDR3 sequence is CASSQEESGAYEQYF. CDR3 nucleotide sequence: TGCGCCAGCAGCCAAGAGGAGTCAGGGGCCTACGAGCAGTACTTC.

This clonotype has ten or more counts. V and J are TRBV28 and TRBJ2-6, with D perhaps TRBD1 (5 bases). Deletions cut 4 bases from V and 0 bases from J, with 10 bases between. CDR3 length: 16 amino acids. The germline V gene encodes CDR1 MDHEN and CDR2 SYDVKM. The CDR3 coding sequence is TGTGCCAGCAGTTCAGGGCATCTCTCTGGGGCCAACGTCCTGACTTTC. This encodes CASSSGHLSGANVLTF.

This clonotype was detected many times. V is TRBV6-1 and J is TRBJ1-2, with D perhaps matching TRBD1 (5 bases). Per germline, CDR1 MNHNS and CDR2 SASEGT. This CDR3 is 16 amino acids long. V gave up 5 bases and J gave up 3 bases, with 19 bases separating them. CDR3 protein: CASSLMTALRDYGYTF. CDR3 DNA sequence: TGTGCCAGCAGTTTGATGACAGCCCTACGGGACTATGGCTACACCTTC.

This clonotype has only a few counts. The CDR3 sequence: CASSLFEGAAYEQYF. The DNA of the CDR3 is TGCGCCAGCAGCTTGTTCGAGGGTGCGGCCTACGAGCAGTACTTC. The V and J genes are TRBV5-1 and TRBJ2-7, with D possibly matching TRBD2 (5 bases). The germline V gene has CDR1 SGHRS and CDR2 YFSETQ. The CDR3 runs to 15 residues. V gave up 1 base and J gave up 2 bases, with 13 bases separating them. The complete variable domain, with remaining parts taken from reference TRBV5-1 and TRBJ2-7, reads KAGVTQTPRYLIKTRGQQVTLSCSPISGHRSVSWYQQTPGQGLQFLFEYFSETQRNKGNFPGRFSGRQFSNSRSEMNVSTLELGDSALYLCASSLFEGAAYEQYFGPGTRLTVT.

This clonotype was found many times. The chain links TRBV27 to TRBJ2-1, with TRBD1 as a possible D gene (6 bases). Germline CDR1 reads MNHEY; CDR2 reads SMNVEV (reference sequence). V lost 2 bases and J 5 bases, leaving 13 bases between the germline ends. The CDR3 length is 15 residues. Here the CDR3 DNA reads TGTGCCAGCAGTTTACGGCAGGGGCTCAACAATGAGCAGTTCTTC. This encodes CASSLRQGLNNEQFF.

The table lists this clonotype with many counts. The rearrangement links TRBV28 to TRBJ1-1; D gene ambiguous. Germline V gene data show CDR1 as MDHEN and CDR2 as SYDVKM. Between the trimmed V and J ends, which lost 4 bases and 8 bases, there was a span of 8 bases. The CDR3 has 11 residues. The CDR3 protein is CASSYGREAFF. CDR3 in DNA: TGTGCCAGCAGTTATGGGAGAGAAGCTTTCTTT.

This clonotype showed up just a few times. J is TRBJ1-1 and V is TRBV29-1, with TRBD1 identical over 8 bases. This CDR3 is 14 amino acids long. Unmatched junction bases numbered 8, after V lost 7 bases and J lost 1 base. CDR1 and CDR2 (germline): SQVTM, ANQGSEA. The CDR3 region is CSAGGGTGNTEAFF. The CDR3 nucleotides are TGCAGCGCCGGGGGGGGGACAGGGAACACTGAAGCTTTCTTT. Drawing the rest from reference TRBV29-1 and TRBJ1-1, the complete variable domain is SAVISQKPSRDICQRGTSLTIQCQVDSQVTMMFWYRQQPGQSLTLIATANQGSEATYESGFVIDKFPISRPNLTFSTLTVSNMSPEDSSIYLCSAGGGTGNTEAFFGQGTRLTVV.

V is TRBV2 and J is TRBJ1-4; no reliable D call. Germline CDR1 is SNHLY and CDR2 is FYNNEI. The CDR3 is made up of 15 amino acids. Trimming took off 4 bases at V and 8 bases at J, with 17 bases between the two ends. CDR3 nucleotide sequence: TGTGCCAGCAGTGCGACATTGGGGTCAGAAGAAAAACTGTTTTTT. Amino acids: CASSATLGSEEKLFF.

This clonotype was picked up many times. The chain couples TRBV12-3 or TRBV12-4 to TRBJ1-2, with 7 bases lining up with TRBD1. V shed 5 bases and J 4 bases; nucleotides not matched to a gene: 7. The CDR3 sequence is 14 residues long. This chain's CDR3 is CASSGQEPSYGYTF. The CDR3 DNA follows: TGTGCCAGCAGTGGACAGGAACCCAGCTATGGCTACACCTTC.

In this sample, this clonotype turned up many times. The rearrangement uses TRBV6-1 and TRBJ1-6; TRBD1 agrees at 7 bases. The CDR3 is made up of 14 amino acids. Looked up from germline, CDR1 is MNHNS and CDR2 is SASEGT. V shed 6 bases and J 7 bases; nucleotides not matched to a gene: 6. This CDR3 is CASREGARNSPLHF. The CDR3 bases are TGTGCCAGCAGAGAGGGGGCGAGGAATTCACCCCTCCACTTT.

This clonotype appeared a few times. The chain uses TRBV5-1 and TRBJ2-5; weak D call: TRBD1 (5 bases). V shed 5 bases and J shed 5 bases, with 13 bases lying between them. Germline CDR1 SGHRS, CDR2 YFSETQ. The CDR3 spans 13 residues. This CDR3 is CASRRQGGETQYF. The CDR3 nucleotides are TGCGCCAGCAGACGCCAGGGTGGGGAGACCCAGTACTTC.

This clonotype was seen more than once but under ten times. The rearrangement links TRBV6-5 to TRBJ1-3; D is unclear. The CDR3 is made up of 15 amino acids. Germline CDR1 is MNHEY and CDR2 is SVGAGI. V lost 0 bases and J 9 bases, leaving 15 bases between the germline ends. The CDR3 nucleotides are TGTGCCAGCAGTTACTCCGACACCTCTGGAGTCACCATATATTTT. Protein product: CASSYSDTSGVTIYF.

This clonotype was counted a few times. V and J are TRBV11-2 and TRBJ1-4; no firm D call. Trimming removed 4 bases from V and 5 bases from J, with 14 bases in between. In germline, CDR1 is SGHAT, CDR2 FQNNGV. CDR3 length: 15 residues. CDR3 nucleotides: TGTGCCAGCAGCTCCCGCCCGGCGGGGAATGAAAAACTGTTTTTT. Protein sequence: CASSSRPAGNEKLFF.

This clonotype occurred many times. The rearrangement links TRBV29-1 to TRBJ1-2; the D is unclear. With 2 bases removed from V and 6 bases from J, the gap between germline ends came to 4 bases. Germline V lookup: CDR1 SQVTM, CDR2 ANQGSEA. This CDR3 has 10 amino acids. The CDR3 sequence is CSVEQNGYTF. DNA of the CDR3: TGCAGCGTTGAACAGAATGGCTACACCTTC.

The table lists this clonotype with a few counts. This sequence joins TRBV3-1 and TRBJ2-1, with 8 bases matching TRBD2. The CDR3 runs to 14 residues. Germline trimming cut 1 base from V and 9 bases from J; bases unmatched to any gene: 5. The germline V gene encodes CDR1 LGHDT and CDR2 YNNKEL (reference sequence). The CDR3 coding sequence is TGTGCCAGCAGCCAAGTTACCGGGGGGGGTGAGCAGTTCTTC. As protein: CASSQVTGGGEQFF.

The V call is TRBV4-1, the J call TRBJ2-2; TRBD1 might be the D (6 bases). CDR3 size: 13 residues. With 5 bases removed from V and 5 bases from J, the gap between germline ends came to 9 bases. Germline loops: CDR1 MGHRA, CDR2 YSYEKL. This CDR3 reads CASSRTVTGELFF. DNA of the CDR3: TGCGCCAGCAGCAGGACAGTTACCGGGGAGCTGTTTTTT.

This clonotype was recorded a few times. The genes are TRBV7-9 and TRBJ2-1; TRBD1 agrees at 7 bases. This CDR3 contains 16 residues. After removal of 5 bases from V and 0 bases from J, the junction contained 7 bases not matched to a gene. Germline V lookup: CDR1 SEHNR, CDR2 FQNEAQ (reference sequence). CDR3 protein: CASSHWDSGSYNEQFF. The CDR3 DNA reads TGTGCCAGCAGCCACTGGGACAGCGGCTCCTACAATGAGCAGTTCTTC.

This clonotype showed up many times. The chain carries TRBV20-1 and TRBJ1-2; 8 nucleotides match TRBD1. V lost 1 base, J lost 6 bases, and 10 bases stayed unmatched. The CDR3 extends over 15 amino acids. Looked up from germline, CDR1 is DFQATT and CDR2 is SNEGSKA (reference sequence). This chain's CDR3 is CSARGRQGNSDGYTF. The CDR3 nucleotides are TGCAGTGCTAGAGGGAGACAGGGGAATTCCGATGGCTACACCTTC.

This clonotype was recorded at least ten times. The CDR3 DNA reads as TGTGCCAGCAGCTCCCGGGACGCCGCCTACGAGCAGTACTTC. Encoded protein: CASSSRDAAYEQYF. The chain links TRBV11-3 to TRBJ2-7, with D perhaps matching TRBD1 or TRBD2 (5 bases each). The V end lost 4 bases, the J end lost 2 bases, and 12 bases lay between the germline ends. CDR1 and CDR2 (germline): SGHNT, YENEEA. The CDR3 is 14 residues long. The complete variable domain, with remaining parts taken from reference TRBV11-3 and TRBJ2-7, reads EAGVVQSPRYKIIEKKQPVAFWCNPISGHNTLYWYLQNLGQGPELLIRYENEEAVDDSQLPKDRFSAERLKGVDSTLKIQPAELGDSAVYLCASSSRDAAYEQYFGPGTRLTVT.

The CDR3 protein is CATSDSGPGWGYTF. CDR3 nucleotide sequence: TGTGCCACCAGTGACTCAGGGCCCGGCTGGGGCTACACCTTC. The chain joins TRBV24-1 to TRBJ1-2, with TRBD1 as a possible D gene (5 bases). This CDR3 comprises 14 residues. V lost 4 bases to trimming and J lost 8 bases, with 16 bases between them. Germline values: CDR1 KGHDR, CDR2 SFDVKD.